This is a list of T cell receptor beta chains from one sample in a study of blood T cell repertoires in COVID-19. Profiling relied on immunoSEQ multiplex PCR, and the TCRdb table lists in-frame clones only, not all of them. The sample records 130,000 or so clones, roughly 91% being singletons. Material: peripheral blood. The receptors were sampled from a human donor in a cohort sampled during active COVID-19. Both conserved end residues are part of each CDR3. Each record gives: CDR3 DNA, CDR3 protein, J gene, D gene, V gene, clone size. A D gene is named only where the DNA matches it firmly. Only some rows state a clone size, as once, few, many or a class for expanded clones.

cdr3_nt: TGCGCCAGCAGCCCATCGACTAGCGGGTTCGACACAGATACGCAGTATTTT
cdr3_aa: CASSPSTSGFDTDTQYF
j_call: TRBJ2-3
d_call: TRBD2
v_call: TRBV5-1
clone_size: -

cdr3_nt: TGCGCCAGCAGCCAAGTGTGGGGACAGGGGGCGGGACAGCCCCAGCATTTT
cdr3_aa: CASSQVWGQGAGQPQHF
j_call: TRBJ1-5
d_call: TRBD1
v_call: TRBV4-1
clone_size: -

cdr3_nt: TGTGCCAGCAGCTCTGTCCGTGGGGGGAAGGAGACCCAGTACTTC
cdr3_aa: CASSSVRGGKETQYF
j_call: TRBJ2-5
d_call: -
v_call: TRBV5-8
clone_size: -

cdr3_nt: TGTGCCAGCAGCCAAGGGGCCCGCGGGAGGGTCTCCTACAATGAGCAGTTCTTC
cdr3_aa: CASSQGARGRVSYNEQFF
j_call: TRBJ2-1
d_call: TRBD2
v_call: TRBV3-1/TRBV3-2
clone_size: few

cdr3_nt: TGTGCCACCAGTGACCCCAAAACTAAACCTTACAATGAGCAGTTCTTC
cdr3_aa: CATSDPKTKPYNEQFF
j_call: TRBJ2-1
d_call: -
v_call: TRBV24-1
clone_size: few

cdr3_nt: TGTGCTAGTGGTTCTACCACAGATACGCAGTATTTT
cdr3_aa: CASGSTTDTQYF
j_call: TRBJ2-3
d_call: -
v_call: TRBV12-5
clone_size: -

cdr3_nt: TGTGCCAGCAGTTCGAGCGACAGGGACACTGAAGCTTTCTTT
cdr3_aa: CASSSSDRDTEAFF
j_call: TRBJ1-1
d_call: TRBD1
v_call: TRBV6-5
clone_size: -

cdr3_nt: TGCGCCAGCAGCCAAGGTTTCGCGGCCACCGGGGAGCTGTTTTTT
cdr3_aa: CASSQGFAATGELFF
j_call: TRBJ2-2
d_call: -
v_call: TRBV4-1
clone_size: -

cdr3_nt: TGCGCCAGCAGCTTCAGCCGGGACAGGGGGGATGAGCAGTTCTTC
cdr3_aa: CASSFSRDRGDEQFF
j_call: TRBJ2-1
d_call: TRBD1
v_call: TRBV5-1
clone_size: -

cdr3_nt: TGCGCCAGCAGACAGGGTTTAGGCGACATGAACACTGAAGCTTTCTTT
cdr3_aa: CASRQGLGDMNTEAFF
j_call: TRBJ1-1
d_call: -
v_call: TRBV23-1
clone_size: -

cdr3_nt: TGTGCCAGCGAGAGTGGGGACTTCGACACAGATACGCAGTATTTT
cdr3_aa: CASESGDFDTDTQYF
j_call: TRBJ2-3
d_call: -
v_call: TRBV6-5
clone_size: -

cdr3_nt: TGTGCCACCAGCAGAGGACAGGGGGGGACCGGGGAGCTGTTTTTT
cdr3_aa: CATSRGQGGTGELFF
j_call: TRBJ2-2
d_call: TRBD1
v_call: TRBV15
clone_size: -

cdr3_nt: TGTGCCAGCAGCTTGGCAGGGGGCCTTTCTGAAGCTTTCTTT
cdr3_aa: CASSLAGGLSEAFF
j_call: TRBJ1-1
d_call: TRBD1
v_call: TRBV11-2
clone_size: -

cdr3_nt: TGCGCCAGCAGCTTGGATCACTACAATGAGCAGTTCTTC
cdr3_aa: CASSLDHYNEQFF
j_call: TRBJ2-1
d_call: -
v_call: TRBV5-1
clone_size: -

cdr3_nt: TGTGCCAGCAGCGCGGGAATGAACACTGAAGCTTTCTTT
cdr3_aa: CASSAGMNTEAFF
j_call: TRBJ1-1
d_call: -
v_call: TRBV7-2
clone_size: -

cdr3_nt: TGTGCCAGCAGCACGGCCGGGACAAATGGTTCACCCCTCCACTTT
cdr3_aa: CASSTAGTNGSPLHF
j_call: TRBJ1-6
d_call: -
v_call: TRBV9
clone_size: -

cdr3_nt: TGTGCCAGCAGCTTAGTCGGAGGGAAAACTAGCGGGTCTACCCTGACCCAGTACTTC
cdr3_aa: CASSLVGGKTSGSTLTQYF
j_call: TRBJ2-5
d_call: TRBD2
v_call: TRBV7-9
clone_size: -

cdr3_nt: TGCGCCAGCAGCTTGGGACTAGCGGGAGAAGGGTTCTTC
cdr3_aa: CASSLGLAGEGFF
j_call: TRBJ2-1
d_call: TRBD2
v_call: TRBV5-1
clone_size: few

cdr3_nt: TGTGCCAGCTCACTTACCGGGTCGAACTACGAGCAGTACTTC
cdr3_aa: CASSLTGSNYEQYF
j_call: TRBJ2-7
d_call: -
v_call: TRBV18
clone_size: -

cdr3_nt: TGTGCCAGCAGTGCAGGTCGGGGGGGTGGCTACACCTTC
cdr3_aa: CASSAGRGGGYTF
j_call: TRBJ1-2
d_call: -
v_call: TRBV12-3/TRBV12-4
clone_size: -

cdr3_nt: TGTGCCAGCAGCTTAGAAGCGGGGGCGGATGAGCAGTTCTTC
cdr3_aa: CASSLEAGADEQFF
j_call: TRBJ2-1
d_call: TRBD2
v_call: TRBV11-2
clone_size: -

cdr3_nt: TGTGCCAGCAGCTTAGTACCGGGGAACCAAGAGACCCAGTACTTC
cdr3_aa: CASSLVPGNQETQYF
j_call: TRBJ2-5
d_call: -
v_call: TRBV7-2
clone_size: -

cdr3_nt: TGCGCCAGCAGCCAAGAAGGACTCGGAGGGAATGGTTATGGCTACACCTTC
cdr3_aa: CASSQEGLGGNGYGYTF
j_call: TRBJ1-2
d_call: -
v_call: TRBV4-1
clone_size: few

cdr3_nt: TGTGCCAGCCACGAAACTTCCGAAAAACTGTTTTTT
cdr3_aa: CASHETSEKLFF
j_call: TRBJ1-4
d_call: -
v_call: TRBV5-4
clone_size: -

cdr3_nt: TGCAGCGCCGACAGATACAATGAGCAGTTCTTC
cdr3_aa: CSADRYNEQFF
j_call: TRBJ2-1
d_call: -
v_call: TRBV29-1
clone_size: -

cdr3_nt: TGTGCCAGCTTCCCTGGGACAGGGGTAAACGTAGGGCCAGATACGCAGTATTTT
cdr3_aa: CASFPGTGVNVGPDTQYF
j_call: TRBJ2-3
d_call: TRBD1
v_call: TRBV28
clone_size: -

cdr3_nt: TGTGCCAGCAGTTACCAGGAGCAGTTCTTC
cdr3_aa: CASSYQEQFF
j_call: TRBJ2-1
d_call: -
v_call: TRBV6-8
clone_size: few

cdr3_nt: TGCAGTGCTAGTAGAACAGGGGGCTTGGTTGGCAATCAGCCCCAGCATTTT
cdr3_aa: CSASRTGGLVGNQPQHF
j_call: TRBJ1-5
d_call: TRBD1
v_call: TRBV20-1
clone_size: -

cdr3_nt: TGTGCCAGCAGCGAGGGACAGACCGGGGAGCTGTTTTTT
cdr3_aa: CASSEGQTGELFF
j_call: TRBJ2-2
d_call: TRBD1
v_call: TRBV5-4
clone_size: -

cdr3_nt: TGTGCCAGCAGCTTAGCGGGGGGCACCCGTCTTGTAGATACGCAGTATTTT
cdr3_aa: CASSLAGGTRLVDTQYF
j_call: TRBJ2-3
d_call: TRBD2
v_call: TRBV5-4
clone_size: -

cdr3_nt: TGTGCCAGCAGTTTTGGGCAGCCGTATAATTCACCCCTCCACTTT
cdr3_aa: CASSFGQPYNSPLHF
j_call: TRBJ1-6
d_call: -
v_call: TRBV27
clone_size: -

cdr3_nt: TGTGCCAGCAGCCGCGATCCCAGGTCCTACGAGCAGTACTTC
cdr3_aa: CASSRDPRSYEQYF
j_call: TRBJ2-7
d_call: -
v_call: TRBV7-9
clone_size: -

cdr3_nt: TGCGCCAGCAGTTCCGGGACTTTCACCTCTGGAAACACCATATATTTT
cdr3_aa: CASSSGTFTSGNTIYF
j_call: TRBJ1-3
d_call: -
v_call: TRBV10-1
clone_size: -

cdr3_nt: TGCGCCAGCAGCCTGGGACTAGTGTTCGGTGATACGCAGTATTTT
cdr3_aa: CASSLGLVFGDTQYF
j_call: TRBJ2-3
d_call: TRBD2
v_call: TRBV10-2
clone_size: -

cdr3_nt: TGTGCCAGCAGCCAAGGGACAGGGTTCGAGCAGTACTTC
cdr3_aa: CASSQGTGFEQYF
j_call: TRBJ2-7
d_call: TRBD1
v_call: TRBV3-1/TRBV3-2
clone_size: -

cdr3_nt: TGCAGCGTTGGCTACGGAGGGGCGGGGGGCCTCGAGCAGTACTTC
cdr3_aa: CSVGYGGAGGLEQYF
j_call: TRBJ2-7
d_call: TRBD2
v_call: TRBV29-1
clone_size: once

cdr3_nt: TGTGCCAGCAGTTTAGACATGAACACTGAAGCTTTCTTT
cdr3_aa: CASSLDMNTEAFF
j_call: TRBJ1-1
d_call: -
v_call: TRBV28
clone_size: once

cdr3_nt: TGTGCCAGCAGCTTTTGGACTAGCGGTCAAGAGACCCAGTACTTC
cdr3_aa: CASSFWTSGQETQYF
j_call: TRBJ2-5
d_call: TRBD2
v_call: TRBV7-9
clone_size: -

cdr3_nt: TGTGCCAGCAGCCCAGCGGTGCCTCCTTGGTATTTT
cdr3_aa: CASSPAVPPWYF
j_call: TRBJ2-3
d_call: -
v_call: TRBV7-9
clone_size: -

cdr3_nt: TGTGCCAGCAGTTTGAGGGACAGGGCAGGTGGCTACACCTTC
cdr3_aa: CASSLRDRAGGYTF
j_call: TRBJ1-2
d_call: TRBD1
v_call: TRBV27
clone_size: -

cdr3_nt: TGTGCCAGCAGCCCGGAGGACAATCAGCCCCAGCATTTT
cdr3_aa: CASSPEDNQPQHF
j_call: TRBJ1-5
d_call: -
v_call: TRBV5-5
clone_size: -

cdr3_nt: TGTGCTAGTGGTTTGTACTCCTACAATGAGCAGTTCTTC
cdr3_aa: CASGLYSYNEQFF
j_call: TRBJ2-1
d_call: -
v_call: TRBV12-5
clone_size: -

cdr3_nt: TGTGCCAGCAGTTCACGCCCTACTAGCGGGAGATTCAGTGAGCAGTTCTTC
cdr3_aa: CASSSRPTSGRFSEQFF
j_call: TRBJ2-1
d_call: TRBD2
v_call: TRBV7-9
clone_size: -

cdr3_nt: TGTGCCAGAAATCCTGACAGTAAGGGTCAGCCCCAGCATTTT
cdr3_aa: CARNPDSKGQPQHF
j_call: TRBJ1-5
d_call: -
v_call: TRBV7-5
clone_size: few

cdr3_nt: TGTGCCAGCTCAGGTACTAGCTCCTACAATGAGCAGTTCTTC
cdr3_aa: CASSGTSSYNEQFF
j_call: TRBJ2-1
d_call: -
v_call: TRBV18
clone_size: -

cdr3_nt: TGTGCCAGCAGCCAAGTAGGACAGGGTGTGACAGATACGCAGTATTTT
cdr3_aa: CASSQVGQGVTDTQYF
j_call: TRBJ2-3
d_call: TRBD1
v_call: TRBV14
clone_size: -

cdr3_nt: TGTGCCAGCAGTTTGGGGCAGTGGAACGAGCAGTTCTTC
cdr3_aa: CASSLGQWNEQFF
j_call: TRBJ2-1
d_call: -
v_call: TRBV12-3/TRBV12-4
clone_size: -

cdr3_nt: TGTGCCAGCTCCCGACAGGGGGCTTCCTACGAGCAGTACTTC
cdr3_aa: CASSRQGASYEQYF
j_call: TRBJ2-7
d_call: TRBD1
v_call: TRBV18
clone_size: -

cdr3_nt: TGTGCCAGCAGCCTCGCAGGGAACACTGAAGCTTTCTTT
cdr3_aa: CASSLAGNTEAFF
j_call: TRBJ1-1
d_call: -
v_call: TRBV9
clone_size: -

cdr3_nt: TGTGCCAGCTCTTACGGGGATAGCAATCAGCCCCAGCATTTT
cdr3_aa: CASSYGDSNQPQHF
j_call: TRBJ1-5
d_call: -
v_call: TRBV27
clone_size: -

cdr3_nt: TGTGCCAGCAGTACTCCGCCGACCGGGACTCCACACACCGGGGAGCTGTTTTTT
cdr3_aa: CASSTPPTGTPHTGELFF
j_call: TRBJ2-2
d_call: -
v_call: TRBV6-2/TRBV6-3
clone_size: -